This TCR beta chain was captured by sequencing in a study of blood T cell repertoires in COVID-19. Study information: PBMCs, B-cell-depleted T cells, or T cells provided the cDNA or gDNA that made up the material.

Per the authors' pipeline: From reference gene primer amplification, estimates of nucleated cell counts were derived. Here immunoSEQ multiplex PCR was the method, and the copy in TCRdb shows in-frame clones only, minus some. V, J and clone size are taken as reported in that table, and D and trimming were inferred from the DNA itself. The repertoire includes about 120,000 clones, about 83% of them detected once, and about 2% sits in the top ten. In germline, CDR1 is SGHDN, CDR2 FVKESK. Trimming pared 2 bases from V and 0 bases from J, leaving 11 bases between. CDR3 length: 15 residues. The TCR originated in a woman in her forties or fifties with acute or convalescent COVID-19. The chain couples TRBV14 to TRBJ2-7; D perhaps matches TRBD2 (6 bases). Sequencing was performed on peripheral blood. This CDR3 reads CASSQKLAFSYEQYF. The DNA of the CDR3 is TGTGCCAGCAGCCAAAAACTAGCTTTCTCCTACGAGCAGTACTTC.